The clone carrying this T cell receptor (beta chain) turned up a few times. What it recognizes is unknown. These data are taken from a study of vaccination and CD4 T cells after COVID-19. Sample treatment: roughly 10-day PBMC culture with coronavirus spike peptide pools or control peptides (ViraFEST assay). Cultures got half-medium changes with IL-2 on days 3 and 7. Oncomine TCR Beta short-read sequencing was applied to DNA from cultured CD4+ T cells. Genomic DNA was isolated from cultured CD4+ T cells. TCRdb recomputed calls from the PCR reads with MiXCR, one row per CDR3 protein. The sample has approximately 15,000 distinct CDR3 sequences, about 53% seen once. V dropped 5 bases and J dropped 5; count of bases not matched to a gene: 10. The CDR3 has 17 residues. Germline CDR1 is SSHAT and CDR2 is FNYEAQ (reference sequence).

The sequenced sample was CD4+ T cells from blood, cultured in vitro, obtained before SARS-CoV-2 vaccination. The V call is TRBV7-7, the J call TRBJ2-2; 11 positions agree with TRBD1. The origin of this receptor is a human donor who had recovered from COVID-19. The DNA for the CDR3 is TGTGCCAGCAGCGCGTGCCGGGACAGGGGGGATACCGGGGAGCTGTTTTTT. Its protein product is CASSACRDRGDTGELFF.